This T cell receptor (beta chain) stems from a study of blood T cell repertoires in COVID-19. Study overall: COVID-19 samples collected from the United States, Italy and Spain covered acute and convalescent phases. PBMCs, B-cell-depleted T cells, or T cells provided the cDNA or gDNA that made up the material.

Patients of the Seattle cohort, enrolled during active infection, were followed longitudinally. The CDR3 extends over 12 amino acids. Trimming removed 4 bases from V and 2 bases from J, with 9 bases in between. Germline V CDR1 and CDR2: SQVTM, ANQGSEA. Original handling: From reference gene primer amplification, estimates of nucleated cell counts were derived. Libraries were prepared by immunoSEQ multiplex PCR; TCRdb keeps only in-frame clonotypes and omits some of them. That table supplies the V and J calls and clone size; D and trimming were determined from the DNA. Altogether about 100,000 clones are present, around 81% being singletons, with the ten largest covering less than 6%.

This receptor was taken from a man aged 80 or over with COVID-19, enrolled during active disease. This chain connects TRBV29-1 to TRBJ2-7; weak D call: TRBD1 (5 bases). Specimen: peripheral blood. The CDR3: CSVGQTTYEQYF. The CDR3 region has the DNA TGCAGCGTTGGACAGACCACCTACGAGCAGTACTTC.